This T cell receptor beta chain was retrieved from a study of CXCR3-negative and CXCR3-positive naive CD8 T cells. The TRB libraries of cDNA were built by UMI-labeled 5' RACE. TCRdb reanalyzed the 5' RACE reads and collapses them to one entry per CDR3 protein, without DNA. This table holds fewer than 55,000 distinct CDR3 sequences. Germline loops: CDR1 MNHEY, CDR2 SVGEGT. CDR3 length: 14 amino acids. This receptor was taken from a human donor in good health. Some clones in this sample may be carry-over from other donors' samples. The sequenced material came from naive CXCR3- CD8+ T cells from blood. Subset noted: CD45RO-CCR7+CD27+CD95- naive CD8+ T cells lacking CXCR3 (TNR3-). The V call is TRBV6-2 or TRBV6-3, the J call TRBJ1-4. CDR3 loop: CASAQERYGEKLFF.